This T cell receptor beta chain is drawn from a study of T cells in Graves' hyperthyroidism and ophthalmopathy. Amplified TCR beta CDR3 regions came from RNA transcripts. The primer set for the first-round RT-PCR of the TCR CDR3 was HTBI. TCRdb redid the calling of the multiplex PCR reads with MiXCR, one entry per CDR3 protein. The sample lists about 770,000 distinct CDR3 sequences; under 20% were seen once. Overall study findings and caveats: Most thyroid clonotypes with frequency above 0.001 were detected in blood.

The patients, who ranged from 18 to 65 in age, presented with newly diagnosed hyperthyroidism lasting under 2 months. PBMCs were derived from about 10 ml fresh peripheral blood. This clonotype has at least ten counts. Its specificity is not known. The receptor comes from a woman aged 45-59 years with Graves' hyperthyroidism that later progressed to Graves' ophthalmopathy. Sample: blood.

CDR3: CASSVGDSNQPQHF. The CDR3 DNA is TGTGCCAGCAGCGTAGGCGATAGCAATCAGCCCCAGCATTTT. The chain has TRBV9 and TRBJ1-5; D is undetermined. CDR1 SGDLS and CDR2 YYNGEE come from the germline V gene. V lost 0 bases and J lost 0, with 4 bases in between. There are 14 residues in the CDR3.